This TCR beta chain emerged from a study of neurological immune-mediated disorders. CDR3 size: 20 residues. The V and J ends lost 0 bases and 3 bases, in that order; junction bases with no gene match: 18. Germline values: CDR1 DFQATT, CDR2 SNEGSKA (reference sequence). Time point here: technical triplicate 3. The sorted libraries started from approximately 1 million CD4+ or CD8+ T cells. Each sequencing run yielded over 160 million TCR-beta sequences from 15-18 subjects. MiXCR, run by TCRdb on the 5' RACE reads, gives a single entry per CDR3 protein. Of around 30,000 distinct CDR3 sequences in the sample, about a sixth were seen once. The table lists this clonotype with many counts.

This TCR came from a female donor with HTLV-1-associated myelopathy (HAM/TSP). The sequencing input was CD4+ T cells from blood. The gene calls are TRBV20-1 and TRBJ2-3; 10 bases are shared with TRBD2. Here the CDR3 reads CSARDLRARAGGPRTDTQYF. The CDR3 DNA sequence: TGCAGTGCTAGAGATTTGAGGGCAAGAGCGGGGGGGCCGAGGACAGATACGCAGTATTTT.